The 26 T cell receptor beta chains below were found in one sample sequenced in a study of CXCR3-negative and CXCR3-positive naive CD8 T cells. Overall study results and limits: CXCR3-expressing naive cells carried TRB CDR3s more hydrophobic than those of CXCR3-negative naive cells.

The TRB libraries of cDNA were built by UMI-labeled 5' RACE. TCRdb re-called the 5' RACE reads, yielding one record per CDR3 amino acid sequence without DNA. This table lists approximately 98,000 distinct CDR3 sequences. Their antigens are not known. The sequenced sample consisted of naive CXCR3+ CD8+ T cells from blood. Sample subset: CD45RO-CCR7+CD27+CD95- naive CD8+ T cells expressing CXCR3 (TNR3+). Receptors originate from a human donor in good health. Some clones in this sample may be carry-over from other donors' samples.

CDR3 sequence: CASSSIAGSSYEQYF. V and J are TRBV7-9 and TRBJ2-7; TCRdb outputs TRBD2, but without DNA this stays unchecked. The CDR3 covers 15 residues. Germline CDR1 and CDR2: SEHNR and FQNEAQ (reference sequence). The complete variable domain, with remaining parts taken from reference TRBV7-9 and TRBJ2-7, reads DTGVSQNPRHKITKRGQNVTFRCDPISEHNRLYWYRQTLGQGPEFLTYFQNEAQLEKSRLLSDRFSAERPKGSFSTLEIQRTEQGDSAMYLCASSSIAGSSYEQYFGPGTRLTVT.

CDR3 loop: CASSPRQGWFYEQYF. V usage is TRBV14 and J usage is TRBJ2-7; TCRdb's D gene call, TRBD1, goes unchecked for lack of DNA. Looked up from germline, CDR1 is SGHDN and CDR2 is FVKESK. The CDR3 consists of 15 residues.

The chain uses TRBV7-9 and TRBJ1-1; TCRdb proposes TRBD1, but this gene call is untestable without DNA. In germline, CDR1 is SEHNR, CDR2 FQNEAQ (reference sequence). The CDR3 has 16 amino acids. CDR3 protein: CASSLVRDRGLHEAFF.

The rearrangement uses TRBV2 and TRBJ2-3; TCRdb returns TRBD2, unconfirmable since there is no DNA. The CDR3 is made up of 16 amino acids. Germline V gene sequence: CDR1 SNHLY, CDR2 FYNNEI. This chain's CDR3 is CASRTGLAPSTDTQYF.

V usage is TRBV7-6 and J usage is TRBJ2-7; TCRdb's D gene call, TRBD2, goes unchecked for lack of DNA. The germline CDR1 and CDR2 sequences are SGHVS and FNYEAQ. The CDR3 totals 15 residues. CDR3 amino acids: CASSATSGGAGEQYF. Using reference TRBV7-6 and TRBJ2-7 for the parts outside the CDR3, the full variable domain is GAGVSQSPRYKVTKRGQDVALRCDPISGHVSLYWYRQALGQGPEFLTYFNYEAQQDKSGLPNDRFSAERPEGSISTLTIQRTEQRDSAMYRCASSATSGGAGEQYFGPGTRLTVT.

The chain couples TRBV12-3 or TRBV12-4 to TRBJ2-1; TCRdb returns TRBD1, unconfirmable since there is no DNA. The CDR3 sequence is 15 residues long. The CDR3 sequence is CASSLFPPDEGEQFF.

The chain carries TRBV3-1 and TRBJ2-2; TCRdb designates TRBD1, a call that cannot be tested without DNA. CDR1 LGHDT and CDR2 YNNKEL come from the germline V gene (reference sequence). There are 16 residues in the CDR3. Here the CDR3 reads CASSLVGTDNTGELFF.

This chain links TRBV10-3 with TRBJ2-3. Germline-derived CDR1 and CDR2 are ENHRY and SYGVKD. This CDR3 region has 15 residues. CDR3 sequence reads: CAISESRTAEDTQYF.

The chain links TRBV7-6 to TRBJ2-7; as DNA is missing, the TRBD2 call by TCRdb cannot be tested. CDR1 and CDR2 from the germline V gene are SGHVS and FNYEAQ. This CDR3 comprises 12 residues. CDR3: CASSLEGHEQYF.

V gene TRBV12-3 or TRBV12-4 combines with J gene TRBJ2-5; TCRdb gives TRBD2 as the D gene, but with no DNA this cannot be confirmed. The CDR3 runs to 15 residues. CDR3 in amino acids: CASSSRTSSEETQYF.

The CDR3 here is CAIRRDPYEQYF. The chain uses TRBV7-2 and TRBJ2-7; TCRdb outputs TRBD1, but without DNA this stays unchecked. The germline V gene has CDR1 SGHTA and CDR2 FQGNSA. The CDR3 is 12 amino acids.

The chain recombines TRBV2 with TRBJ1-1; there is no DNA to check the TCRdb D call of TRBD1. Germline V gene sequence: CDR1 SNHLY, CDR2 FYNNEI. The CDR3 runs 15 residues. The CDR3 spells CASRMTGGPNTEAFF.

The chain is built from TRBV27 and TRBJ2-7. Germline V CDR1 and CDR2: MNHEY, SMNVEV (reference sequence). CDR3 size: 13 residues. The CDR3 sequence is CASSLSTGLEQYF.

The V gene is TRBV7-6, the J gene TRBJ2-7; the TCRdb D gene call, TRBD1, has no DNA to confirm it. CDR3 length: 13 residues. Germline CDR1 SGHVS, CDR2 FNYEAQ. The CDR3 region is CASSSPGETEQYF.

The rearrangement uses TRBV4-3 and TRBJ2-1; TCRdb returns TRBD1, unconfirmable since there is no DNA. Germline CDR1 LGHNA, CDR2 YSLEER. The CDR3 runs 17 residues. The CDR3 sequence is CASSPQGAGSSYNEQFF.

V is TRBV7-2 and J is TRBJ1-1; TCRdb's D gene call, TRBD1, goes unchecked for lack of DNA. CDR3 size: 14 residues. Germline V gene data show CDR1 as SGHTA and CDR2 as FQGNSA. CDR3 protein: CASRGRGGYTEAFF.

The V call is TRBV27, the J call TRBJ2-3; TCRdb designates TRBD1, a call that cannot be tested without DNA. This CDR3 is 14 amino acids long. The V gene's germline CDR1 is MNHEY and CDR2 SMNVEV (reference sequence). CDR3 region: CASSLQGSADTQYF.

The chain links TRBV7-2 to TRBJ1-1; TCRdb reports TRBD1, a call that lacks DNA to check it against. The germline V gene encodes CDR1 SGHTA and CDR2 FQGNSA. The CDR3 covers 19 residues. This chain's CDR3 is CASSLRVVGTGLPALAAFF.

This chain connects TRBV12-3 or TRBV12-4 to TRBJ2-2; the D call of TRBD1 rests on TCRdb alone, since no DNA is present to check it. The CDR3 loop spans 13 amino acids. The CDR3 here is CASTGRWTGELFF.

This chain joins TRBV6-4 and TRBJ2-1. Germline V gene data show CDR1 as MRHNA and CDR2 as SNTAGT. The CDR3 runs 14 residues. CDR3 sequence reads: CASSGLGGNNEQFF.

The gene calls are TRBV5-1 and TRBJ1-1; as DNA is missing, the TRBD1 call by TCRdb cannot be tested. CDR3 size: 14 residues. Germline CDR1 and CDR2: SGHRS and YFSETQ. The CDR3 loop is CASSPAARATEAFF. Together with reference TRBV5-1 and TRBJ1-1, the CDR3 gives the full variable domain: KAGVTQTPRYLIKTRGQQVTLSCSPISGHRSVSWYQQTPGQGLQFLFEYFSETQRNKGNFPGRFSGRQFSNSRSEMNVSTLELGDSALYLCASSPAARATEAFFGQGTRLTVV.

The chain joins TRBV2 to TRBJ2-1; TCRdb selects TRBD1, and the lack of DNA leaves this call unchecked. The germline V gene encodes CDR1 SNHLY and CDR2 FYNNEI. This CDR3 is built from 15 residues. CDR3 residues: CASTTWGSGGNEQFF.

J is TRBJ2-1 and V is TRBV7-6; TCRdb's D gene call, TRBD2, goes unchecked for lack of DNA. Germline V gives CDR1 SGHVS, CDR2 FNYEAQ. The CDR3 runs 14 residues. CDR3 in amino acids: CATRRGLAINEQFF.

The CDR3 region is CASSPLPANNQPQHF. The chain couples TRBV2 to TRBJ1-5. The V gene's germline CDR1 is SNHLY and CDR2 FYNNEI. The CDR3 has 15 amino acids.

This chain's CDR3 is CSVTRSSYEQYF. The chain employs TRBV29-1 and TRBJ2-7. Germline V lookup: CDR1 SQVTM, CDR2 ANQGSEA. This CDR3 spans 12 amino acids.

The chain carries TRBV7-3 and TRBJ2-3; the TRBD1 assignment by TCRdb is unverifiable without DNA. From germline, CDR1 is SGHTA and CDR2 FQGTGA. The CDR3 is 16 residues long. This CDR3 reads CASSLIVGGAPDTQYF.